The 31 T cell receptor beta chains listed next were all sequenced from one sample in a study of T cells expressing NK-cell markers. TCRdb re-called the 5' RACE reads and catalogs CDR3 proteins one per entry, DNA excluded. The record lists 400,000 or so distinct CDR3 sequences, of which the ten most abundant hold around 10%. The specimen was blood T cells: a sorted CD56 or NKG2C T cell subset, CD4+ or CD8+ T cells, or bulk PBMC T cells (not recorded which). These receptors originate from a woman between 50 and 59 years old in good health.

The chain is built from TRBV5-6 and TRBJ2-1; TCRdb gives TRBD2 as the D gene, but with no DNA this cannot be confirmed. The CDR3 is made up of 18 amino acids. Germline values: CDR1 SGHDT, CDR2 YYEEEE. The CDR3 sequence: CASSLGTSGRVWNNEQFF.

The rearrangement links TRBV5-1 to TRBJ2-3; TCRdb's D call, TRBD2, is unchecked because there is no DNA. This CDR3 has 17 amino acids. The germline V gene has CDR1 SGHRS and CDR2 YFSETQ. The CDR3 loop reads CASSWTSGTSVSDTQYF.

This chain uses TRBV29-1 with TRBJ2-2; the D call of TRBD1 rests on TCRdb alone, since no DNA is present to check it. Germline V CDR1 and CDR2: SQVTM, ANQGSEA. The CDR3 consists of 13 residues. CDR3 protein: CSVVKGVDGELFF.

The chain carries TRBV20-1 and TRBJ2-5; absent DNA, TCRdb's TRBD2 call cannot be checked. Germline V gene data show CDR1 as DFQATT and CDR2 as SNEGSKA (reference sequence). The CDR3 runs to 15 residues. CDR3 protein: CSASYASGIQETQYF.

This sequence joins TRBV12-3 or TRBV12-4 and TRBJ2-6; TCRdb outputs TRBD1, but without DNA this stays unchecked. The CDR3 is made up of 15 amino acids. CDR3 amino acids: CAIRTAAAGANVLTF.

V and J are TRBV5-6 and TRBJ2-1; TCRdb's assignment of TRBD2 cannot be checked, as there is no DNA. This CDR3 is 15 amino acids long. Germline-derived CDR1 and CDR2 are SGHDT and YYEEEE. The CDR3 loop reads CASSFPQRAHNEQFF.

This sequence joins TRBV2 and TRBJ1-1. Germline values: CDR1 SNHLY, CDR2 FYNNEI. This CDR3 contains 11 residues. The CDR3: CASSEAPGRFF.

The genes are TRBV20-1 and TRBJ2-1; TCRdb outputs TRBD2, but without DNA this stays unchecked. CDR3 length: 14 amino acids. Per the germline V gene, CDR1 is DFQATT and CDR2 is SNEGSKA (reference sequence). CDR3 sequence: CSAPKAGGWDEQFF.

The chain has TRBV11-2 and TRBJ2-2; no DNA is available, so the TRBD1 call from TCRdb remains unchecked. CDR3 length equals 18 residues. Looked up from germline, CDR1 is SGHAT and CDR2 is FQNNGV. Here the CDR3 reads CASSFHRDVGWNTGELFF.

The V gene is TRBV19, the J gene TRBJ2-7. There are 13 residues in the CDR3. Germline CDR1 LNHDA, CDR2 SQIVND (reference sequence). CDR3: CASSDRGSYEQYF.

The chain joins TRBV11-2 to TRBJ2-7; TCRdb's D call, TRBD1, is unchecked because there is no DNA. Germline V gives CDR1 SGHAT, CDR2 FQNNGV. CDR3 length equals 13 residues. CDR3: CAGKGTGEYEQYF.

The chain recombines TRBV3-1 with TRBJ2-1; TCRdb names TRBD1, which stays unverified in the absence of DNA. This CDR3 spans 15 amino acids. Germline V CDR1 and CDR2: LGHDT, YNNKEL (reference sequence). CDR3 protein: CASSPDRGDYNEQFF.

This chain connects TRBV18 to TRBJ2-2; TCRdb picks TRBD2, but there is no DNA to check that call. Germline V gives CDR1 KGHSH, CDR2 LQKENI. The CDR3 spans 17 residues. The CDR3 sequence: CASSPASGRALTGELFF.

CDR3 in amino acids: CSVDGLRGYTF. The chain is built from TRBV29-1 and TRBJ1-2. Germline V lookup: CDR1 SQVTM, CDR2 ANQGSEA. The CDR3 is made up of 11 amino acids.

The chain couples TRBV12-3 or TRBV12-4 to TRBJ2-1. The CDR3 runs 15 residues. CDR3 region: CASSSSFEYPNEQFF.

The chain combines TRBV3-1 with TRBJ2-2; TCRdb indicates TRBD2, and absent DNA this call remains unverified. The CDR3 sequence is 17 residues long. The germline gives CDR1 LGHDT, CDR2 YNNKEL (reference sequence). This CDR3 reads CASSQVGAGVSGGELFF.

The chain is built from TRBV5-5 and TRBJ2-5; lacking DNA, the TRBD1 call made by TCRdb goes unchecked. The germline CDR1 and CDR2 sequences are SGHKS and YYEKEE (reference sequence). The CDR3 extends over 14 amino acids. CDR3 in amino acids: CASSGGQSQETQYF.

The V and J genes are TRBV20-1 and TRBJ2-7. The CDR3 totals 14 residues. CDR1 is DFQATT and CDR2 is SNEGSKA in the germline V gene (reference sequence). The CDR3 loop is CSARDRLAYYEQYF.

J is TRBJ2-1 and V is TRBV5-1; the D call from TCRdb, TRBD1, cannot be confirmed without DNA. The CDR3 runs to 12 residues. CDR1 SGHRS and CDR2 YFSETQ come from the germline V gene. The CDR3 sequence: CASSLRRGEQFF.

The V and J genes are TRBV9 and TRBJ2-1; TCRdb lists TRBD1, though no DNA is available to test this call. Germline loops: CDR1 SGDLS, CDR2 YYNGEE. This CDR3 is built from 13 residues. This CDR3 reads CASSVDLRQEQFF. The full variable domain, completed using reference TRBV9 and TRBJ2-1, is DSGVTQTPKHLITATGQRVTLRCSPRSGDLSVYWYQQSLDQGLQFLIQYYNGEERAKGNILERFSAQQFPDLHSELNLSSLELGDSALYFCASSVDLRQEQFFGPGTRLTVL.

This chain links TRBV7-6 with TRBJ1-5; TCRdb proposes TRBD1, but this gene call is untestable without DNA. Germline CDR1 and CDR2: SGHVS and FNYEAQ. The CDR3 spans 14 residues. CDR3 sequence: CASSRQGGGQPQHF.

V usage is TRBV7-9 and J usage is TRBJ2-7; there is no DNA to check the TCRdb D call of TRBD1. The germline CDR1 and CDR2 sequences are SEHNR and FQNEAQ (reference sequence). CDR3 length equals 14 residues. Here the CDR3 reads CASSPPGTDYEQYF.

V usage is TRBV5-1 and J usage is TRBJ2-2. Germline V gene data show CDR1 as SGHRS and CDR2 as YFSETQ. There are 15 residues in the CDR3. The CDR3 sequence is CASSLIGQNTGELFF.

This rearrangement joins TRBV9 to TRBJ2-5; TCRdb gives TRBD2 as the D gene, but with no DNA this cannot be confirmed. The CDR3 consists of 16 residues. Germline V gene data show CDR1 as SGDLS and CDR2 as YYNGEE. The CDR3 here is CASSDPSRGARETQYF.

This chain connects TRBV5-1 to TRBJ1-1; checking the TCRdb D call of TRBD1 is not possible without DNA. Germline-derived CDR1 and CDR2 are SGHRS and YFSETQ. The length of the CDR3 is 16 residues. This chain's CDR3 is CASSTGTGGMNTEAFF.

This chain joins TRBV7-3 and TRBJ1-2; the D call from TCRdb, TRBD1, cannot be confirmed without DNA. Germline V CDR1 and CDR2: SGHTA, FQGTGA. CDR3 length: 13 amino acids. The CDR3 region is CASSPKTGSGYTF.

The chain uses TRBV6-5 and TRBJ1-2; TCRdb's D call of TRBD1 is untestable without DNA. This CDR3 contains 15 residues. CDR1 is MNHEY, CDR2 SVGAGI, per germline. CDR3 protein: CASSSRQRDRYGYTF.

The chain uses TRBV20-1 and TRBJ2-5; the TRBD2 assignment by TCRdb is unverifiable without DNA. The CDR3 is 16 residues long. From germline, CDR1 is DFQATT and CDR2 SNEGSKA (reference sequence). This chain's CDR3 is CSARVGTSGTQETQYF.

The chain employs TRBV15 and TRBJ2-2; the TCRdb call, TRBD1, lacks DNA for checking. Germline-derived CDR1 and CDR2 are LNHNV and YYDKDF (reference sequence). CDR3 size: 15 residues. CDR3 region: CATSSDRGVTGELFF.

V and J are TRBV9 and TRBJ2-7; TCRdb's D gene call, TRBD1, goes unchecked for lack of DNA. CDR3 length: 16 residues. The germline CDR1 and CDR2 sequences are SGDLS and YYNGEE. The CDR3 loop is CASSLSVSGSSYEQYF.

The genes are TRBV29-1 and TRBJ2-7; TCRdb names TRBD1, which stays unverified in the absence of DNA. Germline V CDR1 and CDR2: SQVTM, ANQGSEA. The CDR3 has 12 residues. This chain's CDR3 is CSARGASYEQYF.